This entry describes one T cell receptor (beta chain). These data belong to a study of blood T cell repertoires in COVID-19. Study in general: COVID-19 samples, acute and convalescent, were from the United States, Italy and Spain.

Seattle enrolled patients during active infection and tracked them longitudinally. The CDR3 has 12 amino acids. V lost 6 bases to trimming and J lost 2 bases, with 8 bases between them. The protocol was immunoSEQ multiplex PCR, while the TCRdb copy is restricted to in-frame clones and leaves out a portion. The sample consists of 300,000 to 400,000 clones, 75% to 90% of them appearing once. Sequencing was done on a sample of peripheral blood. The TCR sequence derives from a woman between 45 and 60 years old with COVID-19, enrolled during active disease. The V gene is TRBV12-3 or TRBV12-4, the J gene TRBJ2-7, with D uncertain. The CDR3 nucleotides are TGTGCCAGCAGCCCCTTCGCCTACGAGCAGTACTTC. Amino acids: CASSPFAYEQYF.